This paragraph covers one T cell receptor beta chain sequence. TCRdb keeps only in-frame clones here, not all; method: immunoSEQ multiplex PCR. The sample yields about 160,000 clones, approximately 81% seen once. The V segment lost 3 bases and the J segment 7 bases; nucleotides outside the gene matches: 5. The germline V gene has CDR1 SGHNT and CDR2 YENEEA. The CDR3 spans 13 residues. This entry comes from a study of blood T cell repertoires in COVID-19. Study summary: The United States, Italy and Spain supplied acute and convalescent COVID-19 samples.

The study recruited people aged roughly 18 to 100 years across roughly 23 US areas. Participant-reported clinical history was the basis for cohort assignment. In Cohort 3, a recovered donor had either two negative PCRs, clearance, or symptom resolution. This TCR came from a woman between 50 and 59 years old who had recovered from COVID-19. The chain couples TRBV11-3 to TRBJ1-2, with 7 bases aligning to TRBD1. What was sequenced was PBMCs or T cells enriched from blood (not recorded which). The chain's CDR3 is CASSFQGGRGYTF. In nucleotides, the CDR3 is TGTGCCAGCAGCTTCCAGGGGGGCCGTGGCTACACCTTC.